This T cell receptor beta chain was sequenced in a study of T cell repertoires in cytomegalovirus infection. Whole-study context: CMV infection and matching HLA type were both indicated by public TCR beta signatures.

Findings and limits, study-wide: CMV carriers with the relevant HLA were identified by cumulative public TCR beta family frequency.

TCRdb processed the reads anew with MiXCR; each CDR3 protein has one entry. The sample holds 200,000 to 250,000 distinct CDR3 sequences, approximately 22% seen once. The CDR3 loop spans 13 amino acids. V gave up 9 bases and J gave up 2 bases; unmatched junction bases: 6. Points on this clonotype: Its matching antigen is unknown.

The sequence derives from a human donor in good health (CMV status not recorded). Some clones in this sample may be carry-over from other donors' samples. This rearrangement joins TRBV12-3 or TRBV12-4 to TRBJ1-1, with 7 bases matching TRBD1. The specimen was CD8+ T cells from PBMCs. CDR3 DNA: TGTGCCAGTGCCAGGGGGGTCAACACTGAAGCTTTCTTT. Its translation is CASARGVNTEAFF.